This section outlines one T cell receptor beta chain sequence together with its context. This sample stems from a study of patients and donors after allogeneic stem cell transplantation. TCRdb used MiXCR to reprocess the RT-PCR reads, holding one entry per CDR3 protein. Here the sample spans about 74,000 distinct CDR3 sequences, 26% being singletons. V was pared by 4 bases and J by 5 bases, with 7 bases of the junction left unmatched. The CDR3 sequence is 15 residues long. Germline CDR1 SNHLY, CDR2 FYNNEI. V is TRBV2 and J is TRBJ1-5; 8 nucleotides align to TRBD1. The sample was blood, either unsorted or a sorted T cell fraction (not recorded which). This receptor was obtained from a human donor who was either an allogeneic HSCT recipient or a stem cell or donor lymphocyte infusion donor (not recorded which). It is not recorded whose cells these are; they may come from a transplant donor. CDR3 sequence (DNA): TGTGCCAGCAGTGGAGAGACAGGGGTGGATCAGCCCCAGCATTTT. It translates to CASSGETGVDQPQHF.